This T cell receptor (beta chain) was captured by sequencing in a study of somatic mutations in cytotoxic T cells in rheumatoid arthritis. Study-wide results and limits: The top CD8+ clone topped 20% of CD8+ cells in about an eighth of the roughly 60 patients. There was no knowledge of the antigen targets of the expanded CD8+ clones. The CD8+ clonality of rheumatoid arthritis patients increased with age, whereas that of healthy controls did not.

Magnetic beads with positive selection isolated CD4+ and CD8+ fractions, whose purity was verified by flow cytometry. The germline V gene encodes CDR1 SGHTA and CDR2 FQGTGA. The CDR3 runs 16 residues. Germline trimming cut 3 bases from V and 4 bases from J; bases unmatched to any gene: 10. Concerning this clone itself: Its specificity is not known.

Using immunoSEQ multiplex PCR, the repertoire was profiled, and TCRdb retains in-frame clones only, with some absent. Here the sample spans about 20,000 clones, 70% to 90% being singletons. The chain is built from TRBV7-3 and TRBJ2-3; 7 bases agree with TRBD2. This TCR derives from a man aged 35 to 55 in good health. Sequencing was carried out using CD8+ T cells sorted from blood. The CDR3, as DNA: TGTGCCAGCAGCTTTGGCGGGAGTGGGGGGGCAGATACGCAGTATTTT. Protein: CASSFGGSGGADTQYF. Using reference TRBV7-3 and TRBJ2-3 for the parts outside the CDR3, the full variable domain is GAGVSQTPSNKVTEKGKYVELRCDPISGHTALYWYRQSLGQGPEFLIYFQGTGAADDSGLPNDRFFAVRPEGSVSTLKIQRTERGDSAVYLCASSFGGSGGADTQYFGPGTRLTVL.